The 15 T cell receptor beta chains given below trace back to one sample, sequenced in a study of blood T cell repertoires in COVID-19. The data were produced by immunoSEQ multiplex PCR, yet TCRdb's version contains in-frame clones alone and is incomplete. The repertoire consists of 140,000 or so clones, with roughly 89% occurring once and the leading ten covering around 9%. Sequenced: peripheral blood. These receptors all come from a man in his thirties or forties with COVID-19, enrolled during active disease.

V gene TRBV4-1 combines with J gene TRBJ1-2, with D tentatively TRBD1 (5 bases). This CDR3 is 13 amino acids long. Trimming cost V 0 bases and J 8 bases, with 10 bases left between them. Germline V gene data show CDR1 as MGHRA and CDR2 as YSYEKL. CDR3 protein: CASSQEGEWGYTF. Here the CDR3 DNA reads TGCGCCAGCAGCCAAGAAGGGGAATGGGGCTACACCTTC.

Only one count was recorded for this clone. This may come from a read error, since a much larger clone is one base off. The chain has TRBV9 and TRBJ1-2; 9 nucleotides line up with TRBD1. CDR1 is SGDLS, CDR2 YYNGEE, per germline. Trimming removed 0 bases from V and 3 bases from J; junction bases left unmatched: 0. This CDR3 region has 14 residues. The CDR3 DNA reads TGTGCCAGCAGCGTAGGACAGGGGGACTATGGCTACACCTTC. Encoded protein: CASSVGQGDYGYTF. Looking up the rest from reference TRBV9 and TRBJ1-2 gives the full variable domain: DSGVTQTPKHLITATGQRVTLRCSPRSGDLSVYWYQQSLDQGLQFLIQYYNGEERAKGNILERFSAQQFPDLHSELNLSSLELGDSALYFCASSVGQGDYGYTFGSGTRLTVV.

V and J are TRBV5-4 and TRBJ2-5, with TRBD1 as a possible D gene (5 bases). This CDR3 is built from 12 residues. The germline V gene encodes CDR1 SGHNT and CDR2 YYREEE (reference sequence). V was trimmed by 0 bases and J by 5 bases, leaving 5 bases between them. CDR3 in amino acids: CASSLEGETQYF. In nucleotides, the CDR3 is TGTGCCAGCAGCTTGGAGGGGGAGACCCAGTACTTC.

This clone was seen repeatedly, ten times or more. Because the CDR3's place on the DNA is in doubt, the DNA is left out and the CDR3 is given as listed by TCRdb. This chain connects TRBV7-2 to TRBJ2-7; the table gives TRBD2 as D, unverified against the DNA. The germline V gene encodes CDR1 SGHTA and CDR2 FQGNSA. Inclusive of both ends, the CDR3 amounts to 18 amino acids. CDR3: CASSLALGTGIYSYEQYF.

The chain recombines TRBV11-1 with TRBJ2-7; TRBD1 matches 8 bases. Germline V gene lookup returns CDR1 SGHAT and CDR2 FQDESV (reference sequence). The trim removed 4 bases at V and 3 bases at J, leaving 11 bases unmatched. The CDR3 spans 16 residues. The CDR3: CASSSPRTGRDYEQYF. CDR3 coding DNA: TGTGCCAGCAGCTCCCCGAGGACAGGGCGTGACTACGAGCAGTACTTC.

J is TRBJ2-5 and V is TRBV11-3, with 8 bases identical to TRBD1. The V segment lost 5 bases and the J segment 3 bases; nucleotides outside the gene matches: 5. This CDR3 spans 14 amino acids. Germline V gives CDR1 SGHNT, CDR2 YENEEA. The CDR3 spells CASSAGGWEETQYF. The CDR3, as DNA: TGTGCCAGCAGCGCAGGGGGCTGGGAAGAGACCCAGTACTTC.

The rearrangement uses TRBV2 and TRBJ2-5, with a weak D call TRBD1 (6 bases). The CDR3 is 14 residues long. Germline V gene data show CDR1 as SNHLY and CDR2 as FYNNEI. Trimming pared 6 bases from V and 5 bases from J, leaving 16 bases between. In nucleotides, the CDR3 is TGTGCCAGCAGACAAGAACAGGGAATTGAGACCCAGTACTTC. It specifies CASRQEQGIETQYF. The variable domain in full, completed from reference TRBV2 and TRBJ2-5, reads EPEVTQTPSHQVTQMGQEVILRCVPISNHLYFYWYRQILGQKVEFLVSFYNNEISEKSEIFDDQFSVERPDGSNFTLKIRSTKLEDSAMYFCASRQEQGIETQYFGPGTRLLVL.

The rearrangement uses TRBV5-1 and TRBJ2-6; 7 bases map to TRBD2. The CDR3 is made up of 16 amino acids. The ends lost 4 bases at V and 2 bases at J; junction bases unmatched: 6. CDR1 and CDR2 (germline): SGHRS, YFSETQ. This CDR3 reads CASSPLGGAGANVLTF. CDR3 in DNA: TGCGCCAGCAGCCCGCTGGGGGGGGCTGGGGCCAACGTCCTGACTTTC.

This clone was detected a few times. This chain's CDR3 is CASSPGASGRREQFF. The CDR3 region has the DNA TGTGCCAGCTCACCAGGCGCTAGCGGGAGGCGAGAGCAGTTCTTC. The chain combines TRBV18 with TRBJ2-1; 11 nucleotides line up with TRBD2. The CDR3 contains 15 residues. Trimming took 2 bases from V and 10 from J; bases not matched to a gene: 7. Per the germline V gene, CDR1 is KGHSH and CDR2 is LQKENI.

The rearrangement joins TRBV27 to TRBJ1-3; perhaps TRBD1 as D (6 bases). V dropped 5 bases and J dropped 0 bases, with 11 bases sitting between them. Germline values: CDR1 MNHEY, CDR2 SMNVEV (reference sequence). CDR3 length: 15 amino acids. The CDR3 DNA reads TGTGCCAGCAGTCCTACAGGGAGCTCTGGAAACACCATATATTTT. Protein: CASSPTGSSGNTIYF.

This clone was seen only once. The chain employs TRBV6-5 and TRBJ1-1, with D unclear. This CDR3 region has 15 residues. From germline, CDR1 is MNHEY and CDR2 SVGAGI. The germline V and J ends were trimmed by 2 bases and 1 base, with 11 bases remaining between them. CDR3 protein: CASSYDPTGNTEAFF. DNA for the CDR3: TGTGCCAGCAGTTACGACCCGACGGGGAACACTGAAGCTTTCTTT.

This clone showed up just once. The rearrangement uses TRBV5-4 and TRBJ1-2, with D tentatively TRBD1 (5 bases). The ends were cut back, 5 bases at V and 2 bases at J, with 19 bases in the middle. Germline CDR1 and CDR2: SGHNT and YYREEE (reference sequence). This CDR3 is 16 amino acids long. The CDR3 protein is CASSGRARDPNYGYTF. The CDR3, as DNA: TGTGCCAGCAGTGGCAGGGCGCGGGACCCGAACTATGGCTACACCTTC.

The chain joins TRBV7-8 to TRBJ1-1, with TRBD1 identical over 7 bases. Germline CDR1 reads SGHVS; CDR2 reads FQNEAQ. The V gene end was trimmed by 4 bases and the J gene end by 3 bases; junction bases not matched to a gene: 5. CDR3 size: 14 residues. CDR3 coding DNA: TGTGCCAGCAGCTCCAGGGGGGACTACACTGAAGCTTTCTTT. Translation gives CASSSRGDYTEAFF. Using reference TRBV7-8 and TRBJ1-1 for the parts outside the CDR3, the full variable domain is GAGVSQSPRYKVAKRGQDVALRCDPISGHVSLFWYQQALGQGPEFLTYFQNEAQLDKSGLPSDRFFAERPEGSVSTLKIQRTQQEDSAVYLCASSSRGDYTEAFFGQGTRLTVV.

The CDR3 coding sequence is TGTGCCAGTAGTAGCCAGGGAGGAGGGCAAGAGACCCAGTACTTC. Amino acids: CASSSQGGGQETQYF. V gene TRBV19 combines with J gene TRBJ2-5; D possibly corresponds to TRBD2 (6 bases). The CDR3 has 15 residues. Germline CDR1 reads LNHDA; CDR2 reads SQIVND (reference sequence). Between the trimmed V and J ends, which lost 4 bases and 2 bases, there was a span of 14 bases.

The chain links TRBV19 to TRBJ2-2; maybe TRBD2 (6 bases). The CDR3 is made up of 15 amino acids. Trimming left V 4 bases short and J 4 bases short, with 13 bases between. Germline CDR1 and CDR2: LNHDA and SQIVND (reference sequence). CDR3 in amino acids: CASSTGTPSTGELFF. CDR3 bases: TGTGCCAGTAGTACCGGGACTCCGTCCACCGGGGAGCTGTTTTTT.